The following is a T cell receptor (beta chain) sequence with its context. Antigen: not known. The entry originates in a study of graft-versus-host responses after intestinal transplantation. Germline lookup yields CDR1 SEHNR and CDR2 FQNEAQ (reference sequence). This CDR3 spans 17 amino acids. V dropped 2 bases and J dropped 7 bases, with 21 bases sitting between them. Using immunoSEQ multiplex PCR, the repertoire was profiled, and TCRdb retains in-frame clones only, with some absent. The table includes about 99,000 clones, around 90% detected once. Sequencing used unstimulated CD8+ T cells sorted from spleen or lymph node cells, obtained before transplant. The chain combines TRBV7-9 with TRBJ1-5; maybe TRBD1 (5 bases). The TCR sequence derives from a human donor who was the organ donor for an intestinal transplant. CDR3 sequence reads: CASSLWGVGGAEQPQHF. The CDR3 DNA sequence: TGTGCCAGCAGCTTATGGGGCGTGGGAGGGGCCGAACAGCCCCAGCATTTT.